Below are 28 T cell receptor beta chains sequenced from a single sample in a study of shared clonotypes between healthy human individuals. The repertoire was sequenced with immunoSEQ multiplex PCR; TCRdb's copy has only in-frame clones and lacks some. The sample includes roughly 2 million clones, 90% to 95% seen only once; the top ten take approximately 0.13%. Sequencing used naive CD4+ T cells sorted from blood. The sample's subset: CD45RA+ positively selected. The receptors stem from a man between 18 and 29 years old in good health.

The genes are TRBV7-2 and TRBJ2-3, with 8 bases aligning to TRBD1. Germline CDR1 is SGHTA and CDR2 is FQGNSA. The CDR3 has 15 amino acids. The V segment lost 3 bases and the J segment 1 base; nucleotides outside the gene matches: 3. In DNA, the CDR3 is TGTGCCAGCAGCTTCACGACAGGGGGCACAGATACGCAGTATTTT. Translating gives CASSFTTGGTDTQYF.

This clone was counted a few times. V gene TRBV7-2 combines with J gene TRBJ2-7; D gene ambiguous. This CDR3 spans 13 amino acids. Germline values: CDR1 SGHTA, CDR2 FQGNSA. V was pared by 1 base and J by 3 bases, with 7 bases between. The DNA for the CDR3 is TGTGCCAGCAGCTTAGACTACGGCTACGAGCAGTACTTC. This translates into CASSLDYGYEQYF.

V is TRBV28 and J is TRBJ1-1; a weak D match, TRBD1 (5 bases). CDR3 size: 14 residues. Germline lookup yields CDR1 MDHEN and CDR2 SYDVKM. Between the trimmed V and J ends, which lost 6 bases and 0 bases, there was a span of 11 bases. The CDR3 protein is CASSPGLLNTEAFF. The CDR3 nucleotides read TGTGCCAGCAGCCCAGGGCTCTTGAACACTGAAGCTTTCTTT.

The chain combines TRBV5-4 with TRBJ2-5; 14 bases map to TRBD2. Germline-derived CDR1 and CDR2 are SGHNT and YYREEE (reference sequence). The CDR3 totals 16 residues. V dropped 4 bases and J dropped 5; count of bases not matched to a gene: 7. The CDR3 reads CASSLGTSGSWETQYF. Here the CDR3 DNA reads TGTGCCAGCAGCCTAGGGACTAGCGGGAGCTGGGAGACCCAGTACTTC.

V usage is TRBV2 and J usage is TRBJ1-2; TRBD1 matches at 7 bases. The junction had 6 bases not matched to a gene; V was cut back by 2 bases and J by 3 bases. This CDR3 has 15 residues. Germline V gene lookup returns CDR1 SNHLY and CDR2 FYNNEI. CDR3 protein: CASSERRDSYYGYTF. For the CDR3, the DNA is TGTGCCAGCAGTGAAAGGCGGGACAGCTACTATGGCTACACCTTC. The full variable domain, with the rest looked up from reference TRBV2 and TRBJ1-2, is EPEVTQTPSHQVTQMGQEVILRCVPISNHLYFYWYRQILGQKVEFLVSFYNNEISEKSEIFDDQFSVERPDGSNFTLKIRSTKLEDSAMYFCASSERRDSYYGYTFGSGTRLTVV.

This rearrangement joins TRBV7-6 to TRBJ1-2, with D tentatively TRBD1 (5 bases). This CDR3 contains 15 residues. The V gene lost 5 bases and the J gene lost 3 bases, with 16 bases spanning the gap. Germline V gives CDR1 SGHVS, CDR2 FNYEAQ. The CDR3 DNA sequence: TGTGCCAGCAGCCCTGTGGGCGGGACTGACTATGGCTACACCTTC. It codes for CASSPVGGTDYGYTF.

This clone was seen more than once but under ten times. The same CDR3 also results from other DNA sequences found in this sample. This CDR3 reads CASSLEGSGYTF. The DNA for the CDR3 is TGCGCCAGCAGCTTGGAAGGGAGTGGCTACACCTTC. V and J are TRBV5-1 and TRBJ1-2; D remains ambiguous. The CDR3 covers 12 residues. CDR1 is SGHRS and CDR2 is YFSETQ in the germline V gene. V lost 0 bases, J lost 7 bases, and 7 bases lay in between.

The chain couples TRBV7-2 to TRBJ1-2, with a possible D match to TRBD1 (5 bases). Per germline, CDR1 SGHTA and CDR2 FQGNSA. There are 14 residues in the CDR3. Trimming stripped 4 bases from V and 5 bases from J, with 14 bases between. CDR3 DNA: TGTGCCAGCAGCTGGGACCCAGAGAGTTATGGCTACACCTTC. This translates into CASSWDPESYGYTF.

The chain is built from TRBV10-3 and TRBJ2-6; 8 bases agree with TRBD2. J lost 0 bases, V lost 5 bases, and 3 bases had no gene match. The CDR3 is 16 amino acids. Per germline, CDR1 ENHRY and CDR2 SYGVKD. DNA for the CDR3: TGTGCCATCAGTTTCAGCGGGAGCTCTGGGGCCAACGTCCTGACTTTC. It translates to CAISFSGSSGANVLTF.

This chain connects TRBV5-1 to TRBJ2-7; 8 positions agree with TRBD2. V was pared by 3 bases and J by 6 bases, with 14 bases of the junction left unmatched. The CDR3 covers 16 residues. CDR1 and CDR2 (germline): SGHRS, YFSETQ. This chain's CDR3 is CASSSYLAGAEGEQYF. In DNA, the CDR3 is TGCGCCAGCAGCTCTTATCTAGCGGGCGCGGAGGGCGAGCAGTACTTC.

This clone appeared a single time. The chain employs TRBV7-8 and TRBJ1-1; TRBD1 might be the D (6 bases). The length of the CDR3 is 14 residues. CDR1 is SGHVS, CDR2 FQNEAQ, per germline. The V and J ends lost 5 bases and 2 bases respectively, with 12 bases between them. The CDR3 spells CASSQGQVNTEAFF. The CDR3 nucleotides read TGTGCCAGCAGCCAGGGGCAGGTTAACACTGAAGCTTTCTTT.

This chain links TRBV5-1 with TRBJ2-1, with D possibly being TRBD1 or TRBD2 (5 bases each). Trimming cost V 10 bases and J 0 bases, with 20 bases left between them. Germline-derived CDR1 and CDR2 are SGHRS and YFSETQ. CDR3 length: 16 amino acids. The CDR3 loop reads CASREGSGDSYNEQFF. Written as DNA, the CDR3 is TGCGCCTCACGAGAGGGGTCCGGAGACTCCTACAATGAGCAGTTCTTC.

This chain connects TRBV9 to TRBJ1-1; 11 nucleotides agree with TRBD1. The CDR3 loop spans 16 amino acids. The V gene's germline CDR1 is SGDLS and CDR2 YYNGEE. V lost 2 bases and J lost 5; bases outside the gene matches: 8. CDR3 loop: CASSVGQGAPGTEAFF. The DNA for the CDR3 is TGTGCCAGCAGCGTTGGACAGGGGGCGCCGGGGACTGAAGCTTTCTTT.

The sample holds one count of this clone. The chain carries TRBV7-9 and TRBJ2-7, with D unresolved. The CDR3 extends over 13 amino acids. V dropped 0 bases and J dropped 7 bases, with 10 bases sitting between them. Germline V CDR1 and CDR2: SEHNR, FQNEAQ (reference sequence). The CDR3 coding sequence is TGTGCCAGCAGCTTAGCGGAGATAAGTGAGCAGTACTTC. Protein sequence: CASSLAEISEQYF. The full variable domain, its missing parts supplied by reference TRBV7-9 and TRBJ2-7, is DTGVSQNPRHKITKRGQNVTFRCDPISEHNRLYWYRQTLGQGPEFLTYFQNEAQLEKSRLLSDRFSAERPKGSFSTLEIQRTEQGDSAMYLCASSLAEISEQYFGPGTRLTVT.

The chain has TRBV11-2 and TRBJ2-2; D ambiguous. Per the germline V gene, CDR1 is SGHAT and CDR2 is FQNNGV. The V and J ends lost 3 bases and 0 bases respectively, with 8 bases between them. The CDR3 totals 15 residues. Here the CDR3 DNA reads TGTGCCAGCAGCTTCACGGGTCCGAACACCGGGGAGCTGTTTTTT. Its translation: CASSFTGPNTGELFF.

Turning to this clone: Distinct nucleotide sequences in the sample also encode this CDR3. This chain connects TRBV6-5 to TRBJ1-5; D gene ambiguous. Germline V gives CDR1 MNHEY, CDR2 SVGAGI. The CDR3 contains 13 residues. With 2 bases removed from V and 4 bases from J, the gap between germline ends came to 6 bases. CDR3 region: CASSYGPNQPQHF. The CDR3 DNA reads TGTGCCAGCAGTTACGGGCCAAATCAGCCCCAGCATTTT.

This sequence joins TRBV7-2 and TRBJ2-7, with 9 bases lining up with TRBD2. V lost 5 bases and J lost 2; bases outside the gene matches: 10. Per the germline V gene, CDR1 is SGHTA and CDR2 is FQGNSA. The length of the CDR3 is 16 residues. The CDR3 coding sequence is TGTGCCAGCAGCAGTAGCGGGGGACCGAGTCCCTACGAGCAGTACTTC. Translation: CASSSSGGPSPYEQYF.

The V and J genes are TRBV5-1 and TRBJ2-1; 7 bases map to TRBD2. Per the germline V gene, CDR1 is SGHRS and CDR2 is YFSETQ. V shed 0 bases and J 2 bases; nucleotides not matched to a gene: 2. This CDR3 region has 15 residues. The CDR3 coding sequence is TGCGCCAGCAGCTTGGGGGAGGGCCCCTACAATGAGCAGTTCTTC. It specifies CASSLGEGPYNEQFF.

This clone was counted a single time. The chain uses TRBV18 and TRBJ2-5; 7 nucleotides line up with TRBD2. From germline, CDR1 is KGHSH and CDR2 LQKENI. The V and J ends lost 2 bases and 5 bases, in that order; junction bases with no gene match: 8. This CDR3 comprises 15 residues. CDR3 nucleotide sequence: TGTGCCAGCTCACCAGGGGGAAGGGGAGGGGAGACCCAGTACTTC. It translates to CASSPGGRGGETQYF.

The chain uses TRBV9 and TRBJ2-2; 8 bases match TRBD2. Germline lookup yields CDR1 SGDLS and CDR2 YYNGEE. CDR3 length: 16 residues. V gave up 0 bases and J gave up 7 bases; unmatched junction bases: 8. Here the CDR3 reads CASSVDPSGGGGELFF. CDR3 sequence (DNA): TGTGCCAGCAGCGTAGATCCAAGCGGGGGTGGCGGGGAGCTGTTTTTT.

The chain recombines TRBV7-9 with TRBJ1-1; maybe TRBD1 (5 bases). Germline CDR1 SEHNR, CDR2 FQNEAQ (reference sequence). CDR3 length: 18 amino acids. V was shortened by 3 bases and J by 1 base, with 21 bases between the two germline ends. CDR3 DNA: TGTGCCAGCAGCTTGCCCCCCATCGGGGGTTGGTCGAACACTGAAGCTTTCTTT. Protein product: CASSLPPIGGWSNTEAFF.

The chain employs TRBV6-5 and TRBJ2-7; a weak D match, TRBD2 (6 bases). V dropped 5 bases and J dropped 2 bases, with 13 bases sitting between them. Germline lookup yields CDR1 MNHEY and CDR2 SVGAGI. This CDR3 comprises 14 residues. The CDR3 region has the DNA TGTGCCAGCAGTGGGGACTTGTCAGCCTACGAGCAGTACTTC. This translates into CASSGDLSAYEQYF.

Details on this clone: Other DNA sequences in this specimen translate into the identical CDR3. The V gene is TRBV5-1, the J gene TRBJ2-5, with TRBD1 as a possible D gene (6 bases). The V gene's germline CDR1 is SGHRS and CDR2 YFSETQ. The V and J ends lost 0 bases and 3 bases respectively, with 9 bases between them. The CDR3 sequence is 14 residues long. The CDR3 here is CASSLDRAEETQYF. The DNA for the CDR3 is TGCGCCAGCAGCTTGGACAGGGCTGAAGAGACCCAGTACTTC.

The chain employs TRBV30 and TRBJ1-4, with no clear D. V dropped 4 bases and J dropped 8 bases, with 17 bases sitting between them. Germline values: CDR1 GTSNPN, CDR2 SVGIG (reference sequence). CDR3 length: 14 residues. The CDR3 loop is CAWNGRGGGEKLFF. CDR3 DNA sequence: TGTGCCTGGAACGGAAGAGGAGGCGGAGAAAAACTGTTTTTT.

CDR3: CASSQDGKGGGSRETQYF. As DNA, the CDR3 is TGCGCCAGCAGCCAAGATGGTAAAGGGGGGGGTTCCCGGGAGACCCAGTACTTC. The gene calls are TRBV4-1 and TRBJ2-5; possibly TRBD2 for D (7 bases). Germline V lookup: CDR1 MGHRA, CDR2 YSYEKL. There are 18 residues in the CDR3. V was shortened by 0 bases and J by 5 bases, with 22 bases between the two germline ends.

A note on this clone: At the DNA level, this CDR3 is encoded by other sequences in the same sample as well. The CDR3 nucleotides are TGTGCCAGCAGCCCGGACAGGGGAAGCTACGAGCAGTACTTC. As protein: CASSPDRGSYEQYF. The J gene is TRBJ2-7, the V gene TRBV27; 9 bases are a match to TRBD1. CDR1 and CDR2 (germline): MNHEY, SMNVEV (reference sequence). This CDR3 has 14 amino acids. V was clipped by 6 bases and J by 3 bases; unmatched bases: 6.

The V gene is TRBV29-1, the J gene TRBJ2-2, with D maybe TRBD1 (5 bases). V was shortened by 6 bases and J by 8 bases, with 16 bases between the two germline ends. The CDR3 loop spans 13 amino acids. Germline V gene sequence: CDR1 SQVTM, CDR2 ANQGSEA. The CDR3: CSVSETGFGELFF. For the CDR3, the DNA is TGCAGCGTCTCTGAAACAGGATTTGGGGAGCTGTTTTTT.

The J gene is TRBJ2-5, the V gene TRBV12-5, with D perhaps matching TRBD2 (6 bases). The J call may be in error: the DNA end matches TRBJ2-7 better. The CDR3 totals 15 residues. CDR1 and CDR2 (germline): LGHNT, FRNRAP. The CDR3 here is CASGLTRLVYYEQYF. DNA for the CDR3: TGTGCTAGTGGTTTGACCCGACTAGTTTACTACGAGCAGTACTTC.